Shown below are 9 T cell receptor beta chains from a single sample sequenced in a study of blood T cells in healthy people across ages. Then a second PCR, running about 7 to 11 cycles, was carried out with a sample-barcoded 5' primer and a J-beta primer mix. TCRdb processed the 5' RACE reads anew with MiXCR; each CDR3 protein has one entry. The sample carries some 1.8 million distinct CDR3 sequences, roughly two fifths recorded once. Material for sequencing was blood. The source of these receptors is a human donor in good health.

This chain links TRBV6-2 or TRBV6-3 with TRBJ2-7, with TRBD2 matching 8 bases. This CDR3 comprises 16 residues. The J segment lost 7 bases and the V segment lost 7 bases, leaving 18 bases of the junction unmatched. Germline-derived CDR1 and CDR2 are MNHEY and SVGEGT. CDR3 protein: CASTPPVRGAGDEQYF. The CDR3 nucleotides read TGTGCCAGCACCCCTCCCGTGCGGGGGGCCGGGGATGAGCAGTACTTC.

This clonotype was observed at least ten times. This chain links TRBV29-1 with TRBJ2-5, with a possible D match to TRBD2 (6 bases). CDR1 and CDR2 from the germline V gene are SQVTM and ANQGSEA. The CDR3 spans 13 residues. Trimming pared 6 bases from V and 2 bases from J, leaving 13 bases between. The CDR3 region has the DNA TGCAGCGTATCAACCGGGACTCAAGAGACCCAGTACTTC. It translates to CSVSTGTQETQYF.

This sequence joins TRBV6-5 and TRBJ1-2; D remains unclear. The germline V gene has CDR1 MNHEY and CDR2 SVGAGI. The ends were cut back, 0 bases at V and 4 bases at J, with 15 bases in the middle. This CDR3 region has 16 residues. CDR3 coding DNA: TGTGCCAGCAGTTACTCGACGGAGGTACCCCTCTATGGCTACACCTTC. It is translated as CASSYSTEVPLYGYTF.

In DNA form, the CDR3 reads TGTGCCAGCAGTGACTCGAGACGAGAAGTTAACTATGGCTACACCTTC. The encoded protein is CASSDSRREVNYGYTF. This chain joins TRBV6-4 and TRBJ1-2; D uncertain. The CDR3 totals 16 residues. V was cut by 0 bases and J by 1 base, with 12 bases left in between. Germline V gives CDR1 MRHNA, CDR2 SNTAGT.

This chain connects TRBV7-2 to TRBJ2-5, with D perhaps matching TRBD2 (6 bases). Near its end, the DNA agrees better with TRBJ2-7, so the J call may be wrong. From germline, CDR1 is SGHTA and CDR2 FQGNSA. CDR3 length: 16 amino acids. The CDR3 region is CASSLASPAGSYEQYF. DNA for the CDR3: TGTGCCAGCAGCTTAGCTTCACCAGCGGGTTCCTACGAGCAGTACTTC.

The chain couples TRBV6-6 to TRBJ1-2; D is perhaps TRBD1 (5 bases). Germline assignment: CDR1 MNHNY and CDR2 SVGAGI (reference sequence). This CDR3 has 14 amino acids. Trimming stripped 7 bases from V and 3 bases from J, with 15 bases between. In DNA form, the CDR3 reads TGTGCCAGCACCCTAAACGGGGCTTACTATGGCTACACCTTC. Encoded protein: CASTLNGAYYGYTF.

The chain employs TRBV6-5 and TRBJ1-5, with D uncertain. The CDR3 covers 13 residues. Germline-derived CDR1 and CDR2 are MNHEY and SVGAGI. V shed 4 bases and J shed 4 bases, with 8 bases lying between them. Written as DNA, the CDR3 is TGTGCCAGCAGTTCAGTCGCAAATCAGCCCCAGCATTTT. It translates to CASSSVANQPQHF.

The table lists this clonotype with a few counts. The V gene is TRBV4-1, the J gene TRBJ2-5; the match to TRBD2 covers 9 bases. The CDR3 has 17 amino acids. Unmatched junction bases numbered 7, after V lost 0 bases and J lost 2 bases. The germline V gene encodes CDR1 MGHRA and CDR2 YSYEKL. In nucleotides, the CDR3 is TGCGCCAGCAGCCAAGAGTCGAGCGGGGGGACACAAGAGACCCAGTACTTC. The encoded protein is CASSQESSGGTQETQYF.

The chain has TRBV6-2 or TRBV6-3 and TRBJ2-4, with D perhaps given as TRBD1 or TRBD2 (5 bases each). CDR3 length equals 16 residues. With 4 bases removed from V and 0 bases from J, the gap between germline ends came to 13 bases. The germline V gene has CDR1 MNHEY and CDR2 SVGEGT. CDR3 sequence reads: CASSSSGAIAKNIQYF. CDR3 nucleotide sequence: TGTGCCAGCAGTTCCTCCGGGGCGATAGCCAAAAACATTCAGTACTTC.